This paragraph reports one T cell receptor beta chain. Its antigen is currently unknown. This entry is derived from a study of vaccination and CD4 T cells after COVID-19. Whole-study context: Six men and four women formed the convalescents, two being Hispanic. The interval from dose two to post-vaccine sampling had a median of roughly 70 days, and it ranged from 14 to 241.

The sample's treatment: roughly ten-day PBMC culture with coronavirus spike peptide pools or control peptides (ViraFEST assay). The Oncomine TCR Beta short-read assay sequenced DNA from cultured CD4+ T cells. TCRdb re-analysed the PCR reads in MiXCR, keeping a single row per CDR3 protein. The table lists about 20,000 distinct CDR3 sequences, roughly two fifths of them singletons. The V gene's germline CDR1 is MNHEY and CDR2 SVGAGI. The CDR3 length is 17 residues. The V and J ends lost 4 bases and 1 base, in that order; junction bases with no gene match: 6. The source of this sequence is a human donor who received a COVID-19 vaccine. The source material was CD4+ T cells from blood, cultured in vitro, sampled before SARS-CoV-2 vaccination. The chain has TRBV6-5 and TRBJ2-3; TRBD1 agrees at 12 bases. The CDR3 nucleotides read TGTGCCAGCAGTTCGGGACAGGGGGCGCGGGGCACAGATACGCAGTATTTT. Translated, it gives CASSSGQGARGTDTQYF.